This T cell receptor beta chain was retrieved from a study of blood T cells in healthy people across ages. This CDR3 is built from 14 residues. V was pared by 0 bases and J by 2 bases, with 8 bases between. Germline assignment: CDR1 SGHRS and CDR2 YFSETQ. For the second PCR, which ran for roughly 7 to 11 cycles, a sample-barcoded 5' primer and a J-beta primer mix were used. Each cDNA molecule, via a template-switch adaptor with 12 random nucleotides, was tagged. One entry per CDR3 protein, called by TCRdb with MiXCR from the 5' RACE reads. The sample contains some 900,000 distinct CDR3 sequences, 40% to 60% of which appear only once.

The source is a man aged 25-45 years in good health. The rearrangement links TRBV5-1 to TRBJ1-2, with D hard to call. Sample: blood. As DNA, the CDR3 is TGCGCCAGCAGCTTGGAAGGGTTAAACTATGGCTACACCTTC. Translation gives CASSLEGLNYGYTF.